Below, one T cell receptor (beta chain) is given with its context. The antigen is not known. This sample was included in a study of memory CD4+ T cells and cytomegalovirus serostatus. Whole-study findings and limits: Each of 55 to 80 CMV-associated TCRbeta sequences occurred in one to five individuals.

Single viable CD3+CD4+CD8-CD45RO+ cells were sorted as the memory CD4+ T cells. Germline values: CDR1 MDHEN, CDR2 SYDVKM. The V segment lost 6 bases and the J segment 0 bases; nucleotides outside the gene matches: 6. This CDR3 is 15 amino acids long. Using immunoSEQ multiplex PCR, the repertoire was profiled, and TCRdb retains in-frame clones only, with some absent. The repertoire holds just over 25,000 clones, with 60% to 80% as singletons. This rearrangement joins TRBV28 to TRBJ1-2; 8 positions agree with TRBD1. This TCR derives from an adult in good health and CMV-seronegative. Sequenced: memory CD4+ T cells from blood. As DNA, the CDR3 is TGTGCCAGCAGATCAGGGGGCCGGTCTAACTATGGCTACACCTTC. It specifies CASRSGGRSNYGYTF.